These T cell receptor beta chains were read from a single sample in a study of blood T cells in healthy people across ages. MiXCR was run by TCRdb on the 5' RACE reads, yielding one entry per CDR3 protein. The sample yields approximately 880,000 distinct CDR3 sequences, around 48% seen once. The specimen was blood. Receptor source: a man aged 25-45 years in good health. Both conserved end residues are part of each CDR3. A D gene is named only where the DNA matches it firmly. The size field is filled for only some rows; it gives once, few, many or a size class.

V gene	D gene	J gene	clone size	CDR3 DNA	CDR3 protein
TRBV20-1	TRBD2	TRBJ2-5	-	TGCAGTGCTAGAGTTAGCGGGGTCAAGGAGACCCAGTACTTC	CSARVSGVKETQYF
TRBV9	-	TRBJ2-7	-	TGTGCCAGCAGCGTAGTCGAGCAGTACTTC	CASSVVEQYF
TRBV9	-	TRBJ2-7	-	TGTGCCAGCAGCGTTGACAGGATGAGCTCCTACGAGCAGTACTTC	CASSVDRMSSYEQYF
TRBV12-3/TRBV12-4	TRBD2	TRBJ2-5	many	TGTGCCAGCAGCCTTAAGACAAGAGCGGGGGGGACCCAGTACTTC	CASSLKTRAGGTQYF
TRBV7-9	TRBD2	TRBJ2-5	-	TGTGCCAGCAGCTTAGTTGAGGAAGTAGCGGGTGAGCAGTACTTC	CASSLVEEVAGEQYF
TRBV6-6	-	TRBJ2-3	-	TGTGCCAGCAGTTACGTTAGCGGAGCCACAGATACGCAGTATTTT	CASSYVSGATDTQYF
TRBV12-3/TRBV12-4	-	TRBJ2-1	few	TGTGCCAGCAGTTTTCTCCTTGGCTCGGCGGATGAGCAGTTCTTC	CASSFLLGSADEQFF
TRBV5-1	-	TRBJ2-7	-	TGCGCCAGCAGCTCGAGGGCCATGATCAACGAGCAGTACTTC	CASSSRAMINEQYF
TRBV28	-	TRBJ2-3	-	TGTGCCAGCAGCCGCGGGGGCCGAGACACAGATACGCAGTATTTT	CASSRGGRDTDTQYF
TRBV20-1	-	TRBJ1-4	-	TGCAGTGCCGTACAAACCACTAATGAAAAACTGTTTTTT	CSAVQTTNEKLFF
TRBV7-9	-	TRBJ2-4	-	TGTGCCAGCAGCTTCCGGGACATAGGTAACAATGAGCAGTACTTC	CASSFRDIGNNEQYF
TRBV20-1	-	TRBJ2-3	few	TGCAGTGCTAGATGGCTACACACAGATACGCAGTATTTT	CSARWLHTDTQYF
TRBV9	TRBD1	TRBJ2-5	-	TGTGCCAGCAGCGCTGATGGACAGGGGGAGACCCAGTACTTC	CASSADGQGETQYF